These 14 T cell receptor beta chains were all obtained from the same sample, sequenced in a study of post-analysis software for immune sequencing data. Unique molecular identifiers were present in the TCR beta cDNA libraries. In TCRdb, the PCR reads were re-called with MiXCR into one record per CDR3 protein. The sample contains roughly 430,000 distinct CDR3 sequences, approximately 38% of which appear only once. Overall study findings and caveats: Roughly five TRBV segments appeared more often in patients than in controls, and TRBV5-6, TRBV5-1 and TRBV20-1 were among these.

These receptors have no known antigen. The sample was blood. The receptor set was obtained from a girl aged 2 to 9 with multiple sclerosis.

The rearrangement uses TRBV28 and TRBJ2-7; no firm D call. The CDR3 is 14 amino acids. The germline V gene encodes CDR1 MDHEN and CDR2 SYDVKM. Trimming left V 5 bases short and J 0 bases short, with 11 bases between. The CDR3 sequence: CASSILQPSYEQYF. CDR3 DNA: TGTGCCAGCAGTATCCTACAGCCCTCCTACGAGCAGTACTTC.

The gene calls are TRBV7-9 and TRBJ2-1; TRBD2 aligns across 11 bases. Trimming at V came to 5 bases and at J to 8 bases, leaving 11 bases not matched to a gene. The V gene's germline CDR1 is SEHNR and CDR2 FQNEAQ (reference sequence). The CDR3 runs to 16 residues. CDR3 bases: TGTGCCAGCAGCACGACTCGAACTAGCGGGGGAGATGAGCAGTTCTTC. Protein sequence: CASSTTRTSGGDEQFF.

In its sample, this clonotype was seen a few times. The chain recombines TRBV7-9 with TRBJ2-5, with D possibly being TRBD1 (5 bases). The CDR3 is 16 residues long. Germline CDR1 reads SEHNR; CDR2 reads FQNEAQ (reference sequence). Trimming took 6 bases from V and 3 from J, leaving 20 bases between them. CDR3 amino acids: CASSILDSGPEETQYF. Here the CDR3 DNA reads TGTGCCAGCAGTATACTCGACAGTGGGCCAGAAGAGACCCAGTACTTC.

The gene calls are TRBV6-6 and TRBJ1-2; 7 bases fit TRBD1. Germline lookup yields CDR1 MNHNY and CDR2 SVGAGI (reference sequence). Losses at the gene ends were 3 bases for V and 6 bases for J; bases not matched to a gene: 7. This CDR3 spans 14 amino acids. This chain's CDR3 is CASSYTGTVDGYTF. The CDR3 nucleotides are TGTGCCAGCAGTTATACCGGGACAGTGGATGGCTACACCTTC.

The J gene is TRBJ2-3, the V gene TRBV20-1, with unresolved D. CDR1 and CDR2 from the germline V gene are DFQATT and SNEGSKA (reference sequence). This CDR3 contains 14 residues. The V end was cut by 0 bases, the J end by 0 bases, with 7 bases between. CDR3 in amino acids: CSARDWASTDTQYF. CDR3 in DNA: TGCAGTGCTAGAGATTGGGCTAGCACAGATACGCAGTATTTT.

In its sample, this clonotype was seen a few times. V is TRBV7-9 and J is TRBJ2-7, with D possibly called TRBD1 or TRBD2 (5 bases each). The V and J ends lost 7 bases and 2 bases respectively, with 12 bases between them. Germline V gene data show CDR1 as SEHNR and CDR2 as FQNEAQ (reference sequence). This CDR3 spans 13 amino acids. DNA of the CDR3: TGTGCCAGCACCCCGGGACCGACCTACGAGCAGTACTTC. Its translation is CASTPGPTYEQYF.

The CDR3 DNA sequence: TGCAGTGCTAGGGAGACTAGCGGGTTCTACGAGCAGTACTTC. Its translation is CSARETSGFYEQYF. The chain joins TRBV20-1 to TRBJ2-7; 10 positions match TRBD2. The germline V gene has CDR1 DFQATT and CDR2 SNEGSKA (reference sequence). This CDR3 spans 14 amino acids. Trimming cost V 3 bases and J 3 bases; bases outside gene matches: 5.

This clonotype showed up many times. The chain uses TRBV7-6 and TRBJ2-7; D gene uncertain. The assigned J gene may be wrong: the sequence end matches TRBJ2-5 better. Germline CDR1 and CDR2: SGHVS and FNYEAQ. The CDR3 length is 16 residues. In DNA form, the CDR3 reads TGTGCCAGCAGCTTAGGTTTAAAAAACTTGGGGGAGACCCAGTACTTC. It is translated as CASSLGLKNLGETQYF.

This clonotype turned up a few times. This sequence joins TRBV29-1 and TRBJ2-1, with TRBD2 identical over 13 bases. CDR3 length: 15 amino acids. Germline values: CDR1 SQVTM, CDR2 ANQGSEA. J was trimmed by 4 bases and V by 1 base; bases with no gene match: 1. The CDR3 DNA sequence: TGCAGCGTTGAAGGGACTAGCGGGAGATACAATGAGCAGTTCTTC. Protein product: CSVEGTSGRYNEQFF.

This chain joins TRBV7-2 and TRBJ1-1; 8 bases are a match to TRBD1. V was clipped by 4 bases and J by 11 bases; unmatched bases: 6. Germline V lookup: CDR1 SGHTA, CDR2 FQGNSA. This CDR3 has 12 amino acids. The chain's CDR3 is CASSSRQGRAFF. DNA for the CDR3: TGTGCCAGCAGCTCACGACAGGGGCGGGCTTTCTTT.

The chain carries TRBV7-6 and TRBJ1-1; D gene ambiguous. The CDR3 length is 15 residues. Between the trimmed V and J ends, which lost 0 bases and 0 bases, there was a span of 8 bases. Per the germline V gene, CDR1 is SGHVS and CDR2 is FNYEAQ. CDR3 coding DNA: TGTGCCAGCAGCTTAGCCTACAGACTGAACACTGAAGCTTTCTTT. Translation gives CASSLAYRLNTEAFF.

The chain employs TRBV7-9 and TRBJ2-6; no clear D. The CDR3 has 16 residues. Per the germline V gene, CDR1 is SEHNR and CDR2 is FQNEAQ (reference sequence). V lost 0 bases and J lost 0, with 6 bases in between. The CDR3 nucleotides read TGTGCCAGCAGCTTAGCAGCGCACTCTGGGGCCAACGTCCTGACTTTC. This sequence encodes CASSLAAHSGANVLTF. Full variable domain (rest looked up from reference TRBV7-9 and TRBJ2-6): DTGVSQNPRHKITKRGQNVTFRCDPISEHNRLYWYRQTLGQGPEFLTYFQNEAQLEKSRLLSDRFSAERPKGSFSTLEIQRTEQGDSAMYLCASSLAAHSGANVLTFGAGSRLTVL.

This clonotype was counted at least ten times. This chain uses TRBV4-1 with TRBJ1-5, with D perhaps matching TRBD1 (5 bases). The germline CDR1 and CDR2 sequences are MGHRA and YSYEKL. V lost 0 bases and J 2 bases, leaving 14 bases between the germline ends. The CDR3 has 17 residues. The CDR3 sequence is CASSQDSGGTGNQPQHF. In DNA form, the CDR3 reads TGCGCCAGCAGCCAAGATTCTGGAGGGACTGGCAATCAGCCCCAGCATTTT.

The chain joins TRBV4-2 to TRBJ2-4; tentatively, D is TRBD1 (6 bases). The J call is in doubt because the DNA end fits TRBJ2-7 better. Per the germline V gene, CDR1 is LGHNA and CDR2 is YNFKEQ. The CDR3 loop spans 18 amino acids. Written as DNA, the CDR3 is TGTGCCAGCAGCCAAGAACCCGCCGGGACATCAAAAGCCTACGAGCAGTACTTC. Translation: CASSQEPAGTSKAYEQYF.